This T cell receptor beta chain was obtained from a study of T cell responses to AZD1222 COVID-19 vaccine. The wider study: Second-dose timings of about 4 or about 12 weeks were pooled. Findings of the study overall: Donors were largely white British and mainly female; clonal diversity was possibly underestimated.

Assay used: immunoSEQ multiplex PCR; TCRdb lists only in-frame clones, some missing. The table lists about 94,000 clones, approximately 90% of them singletons. Concerning this clone: Its specificity is unknown.

J gave up 0 bases and V 0 bases, and 12 bases lay outside the gene matches. CDR3 size: 19 residues. Germline values: CDR1 SGDLS, CDR2 YYNGEE. Here the sequenced sample was peripheral blood, taken on day 0 of AZD1222 vaccination. This clonotype was sampled from an adult in good health. The J gene is TRBJ1-2, the V gene TRBV9; 9 bases map to TRBD1. The CDR3 sequence is CASSVGGSRDRVANYGYTF. The CDR3 nucleotides are TGTGCCAGCAGCGTAGGAGGTTCCCGGGACAGGGTTGCTAACTATGGCTACACCTTC.